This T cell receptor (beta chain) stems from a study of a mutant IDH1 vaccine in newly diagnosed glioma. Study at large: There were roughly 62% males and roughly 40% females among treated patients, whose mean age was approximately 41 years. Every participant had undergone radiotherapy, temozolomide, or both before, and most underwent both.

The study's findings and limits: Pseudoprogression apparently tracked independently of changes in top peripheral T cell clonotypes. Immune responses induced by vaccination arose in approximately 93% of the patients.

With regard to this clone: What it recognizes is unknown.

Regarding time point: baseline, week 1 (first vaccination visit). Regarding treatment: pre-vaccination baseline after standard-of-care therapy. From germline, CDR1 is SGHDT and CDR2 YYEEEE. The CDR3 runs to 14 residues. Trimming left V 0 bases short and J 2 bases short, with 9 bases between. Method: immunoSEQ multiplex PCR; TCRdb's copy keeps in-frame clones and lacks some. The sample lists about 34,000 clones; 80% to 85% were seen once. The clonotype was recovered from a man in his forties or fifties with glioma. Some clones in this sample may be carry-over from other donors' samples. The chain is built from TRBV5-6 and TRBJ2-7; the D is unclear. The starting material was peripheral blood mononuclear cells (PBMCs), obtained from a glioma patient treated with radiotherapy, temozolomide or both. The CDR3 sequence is CASSLVGPAYEQYF. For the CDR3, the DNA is TGTGCCAGCAGCTTGGTAGGGCCTGCCTACGAGCAGTACTTC.